This TCR beta chain was retrieved from a study of lymphopenia after photon versus proton radiotherapy. General study results and limits: After the lymphocyte nadir, photon-treated repertoires showed oligoclonal expansion, especially of CD8+ Temra cells. In patients who died, overall survival fell as post-nadir TCR diversity dropped more. Better survival with proton therapy was suggested as possible, not demonstrated.

On this clone itself: Its antigen is undetermined.

TCRdb keeps only in-frame clones here, not all; method: immunoSEQ multiplex PCR. Seen here are about 19,000 clones, approximately 90% observed once, and the top ten hold around 6.5%. The germline gives CDR1 LGHNA, CDR2 YSLEER. The CDR3 covers 16 residues. V shed 0 bases and J shed 0 bases, with 12 bases lying between them. The J gene is TRBJ2-7, the V gene TRBV4-3; D remains ambiguous. The sequence came from a man between 60 and 75 years old with pancreatic cancer. The starting material was peripheral blood, obtained from a patient treated with photon-based radiotherapy. The CDR3 sequence is CASSQDSSLPSYEQYF. The CDR3 DNA reads as TGCGCCAGCAGCCAAGATTCGTCACTCCCCTCCTACGAGCAGTACTTC.